This T cell receptor (beta chain) is from a study of T cells in localized non-small cell lung cancer. Study findings and constraints: Appearances in adjacent lung were noted for a median approximately 58 of the top 100 tumor clones.

Sequencing was performed with immunoSEQ multiplex PCR; in TCRdb, only in-frame clones are kept and a portion is missing. The sample has some 24,000 clones; about 92% are singletons. Concerning this clone: The antigen is unknown.

This sequence originates from a man aged 40 to 69 with stage III squamous cell lung carcinoma. The specimen was peripheral blood, collected before any cancer treatment.

As DNA, the CDR3 is TGTGCCAGCTCACCAGAGACACACTACAATGAGCAGTTCTTC. Its protein product is CASSPETHYNEQFF. The chain has TRBV18 and TRBJ2-1; D not certain. The CDR3 is 14 residues long. V lost 2 bases and J lost 3, with 8 bases in between. Germline loops: CDR1 KGHSH, CDR2 LQKENI.